One sample yielded the 28 T cell receptor beta chains listed below, sequenced in a study of vaccination and CD4 T cells after COVID-19. With the Oncomine TCR Beta short-read assay, DNA from cultured CD4+ T cells was sequenced. One entry per CDR3 protein results from TCRdb running MiXCR on the PCR reads. The table has 13,000 or so distinct CDR3 sequences, 27% seen once; the top ten hold roughly 8%. The antigens these receptors bind are not known. Treatment specified: 10-day PBMC culture with coronavirus spike peptide pools or control peptides (ViraFEST assay). The sequenced sample consisted of CD4+ T cells from blood, cultured in vitro. Receptors were obtained from a human donor who had recovered from COVID-19.

This chain uses TRBV6-1 with TRBJ2-6; perhaps TRBD2 as D (6 bases). Between the trimmed V and J ends, which lost 7 bases and 4 bases, there was a span of 23 bases. The CDR3 spans 18 residues. Germline V gene sequence: CDR1 MNHNS, CDR2 SASEGT. This CDR3 reads CASIPRPGLASGANVLTF. CDR3 DNA sequence: TGTGCCAGCATTCCCCGCCCGGGACTGGCCTCCGGGGCCAACGTCCTGACTTTC.

This clonotype was seen more than once but under ten times. The chain couples TRBV7-9 to TRBJ2-7; D call uncertain. CDR1 SEHNR and CDR2 FQNEAQ come from the germline V gene (reference sequence). The CDR3 extends over 14 amino acids. Trimming pared 5 bases from V and 5 bases from J, leaving 16 bases between. The CDR3 sequence is CASSLMGFGHEQYF. The CDR3 region has the DNA TGTGCCAGCAGCCTGATGGGTTTTGGCCACGAGCAGTACTTC.

Notes on this clonotype: Its ends do not fully match the called genes, so a read error is possible. The chain links TRBV3-1 to TRBJ2-7; possible D gene TRBD1, 6 bases. The CDR3 totals 13 residues. CDR1 and CDR2 from the germline V gene are LGHDT and YNNKEL (reference sequence). The CDR3 nucleotides are TGTGCCAGCAGCTCTTCTGAAGGGGACAAGGGGGTCTTC. It yields the protein CASSSSEGDKGVF.

This clonotype was seen a handful of times. V and J are TRBV30 and TRBJ2-7; 8 bases agree with TRBD2. CDR3 length: 16 amino acids. V lost 0 bases, J lost 2 bases, and 9 bases stayed unmatched. Germline V gene sequence: CDR1 GTSNPN, CDR2 SVGIG (reference sequence). CDR3 in DNA: TGTGCCTGGAGTGTACTGCGAGGCGGGGGGCCCTACGAGCAGTACTTC. Its protein is CAWSVLRGGGPYEQYF.

The rearrangement uses TRBV2 and TRBJ2-1; the match to TRBD2 covers 8 bases. V shed 7 bases and J 4 bases; nucleotides not matched to a gene: 9. Per the germline V gene, CDR1 is SNHLY and CDR2 is FYNNEI. The CDR3 is 15 amino acids. The CDR3 loop reads CASTRPGGNYNEQFF. The DNA for the CDR3 is TGTGCCAGCACTAGACCGGGGGGGAATTACAATGAGCAGTTCTTC.

This clonotype has more than one count but fewer than ten. This rearrangement joins TRBV6-5 to TRBJ1-4, with D unclear. V was cut by 0 bases and J by 8 bases, with 4 bases left in between. From germline, CDR1 is MNHEY and CDR2 SVGAGI. The CDR3 runs to 12 residues. The CDR3 here is CASSYSSEKLFF. The CDR3 DNA follows: TGTGCCAGCAGTTACTCAAGCGAAAAACTGTTTTTT.

This rearrangement joins TRBV11-2 to TRBJ2-3; either TRBD1 or TRBD2 may fit D (5 bases each). This CDR3 is 15 amino acids long. V was pared by 1 base and J by 8 bases, with 16 bases between. Looked up from germline, CDR1 is SGHAT and CDR2 is FQNNGV. The CDR3 reads CASSLGGNWGVTQYF. DNA for the CDR3: TGTGCCAGCAGCTTAGGGGGGAACTGGGGTGTTACGCAGTATTTT.

This clonotype was seen a handful of times. The chain uses TRBV6-1 and TRBJ1-5; the D is unclear. From germline, CDR1 is MNHNS and CDR2 SASEGT. CDR3 length equals 13 residues. V lost 7 bases to trimming and J lost 4 bases, with 11 bases between them. The CDR3, as DNA: TGTGCCAGCAATACCGCGGGGAATCAGCCCCAGCATTTT. Protein product: CASNTAGNQPQHF.

This clonotype has just one count. The CDR3 DNA follows: TGTGCCAGCAGCTTAGGGGCGCAAGAGACCCAGTACTTC. It is translated as CASSLGAQETQYF. The chain employs TRBV7-2 and TRBJ2-5, with no clear D. The CDR3 has 13 residues. Per germline, CDR1 SGHTA and CDR2 FQGNSA. V lost 1 base and J lost 2, with 5 bases in between.

The CDR3 coding sequence is TGTGCCAGCAGCCCGGAGGCGGGCCGGGGAGGAAACACCATATATTTT. Its translation: CASSPEAGRGGNTIYF. V gene TRBV3-1 combines with J gene TRBJ1-3; D is unresolved. The germline CDR1 and CDR2 sequences are LGHDT and YNNKEL (reference sequence). Trimming pared 4 bases from V and 4 bases from J, leaving 17 bases between. This CDR3 is built from 16 residues.

The CDR3 nucleotides are TGCAGCGCCCGGCTAGGCACTGAAGCTTTCTTT. Translation gives CSARLGTEAFF. V and J are TRBV29-1 and TRBJ1-1, with D uncertain. V was cut by 7 bases and J by 4 bases, with 10 bases left in between. Germline V gene sequence: CDR1 SQVTM, CDR2 ANQGSEA. The length of the CDR3 is 11 residues.

The sample holds one count of this clonotype. This chain joins TRBV5-1 and TRBJ2-1; TRBD2 is a possible D gene (5 bases). The V and J ends lost 4 bases and 0 bases respectively, with 14 bases between them. This CDR3 spans 16 amino acids. Germline V gene sequence: CDR1 SGHRS, CDR2 YFSETQ. This CDR3 reads CASSREEMSSYNEQFF. For the CDR3, the DNA is TGCGCCAGCAGCCGGGAAGAGATGAGCTCCTACAATGAGCAGTTCTTC.

The CDR3 loop reads CATSETGISDTQYF. The CDR3 DNA is TGTGCCACCAGTGAGACGGGCATCTCAGATACGCAGTATTTT. The chain uses TRBV24-1 and TRBJ2-3, with D unclear. The CDR3 extends over 14 amino acids. Germline V gene lookup returns CDR1 KGHDR and CDR2 SFDVKD. V shed 4 bases and J shed 4 bases, with 11 bases lying between them.

In this sample, this clonotype turned up a few times. V usage is TRBV4-1 and J usage is TRBJ1-4; possible D gene TRBD1, 5 bases. Looked up from germline, CDR1 is MGHRA and CDR2 is YSYEKL. Trimming removed 1 base from V and 10 bases from J, with 10 bases in between. There are 13 residues in the CDR3. DNA for the CDR3: TGCGCCAGCAGCCAAGTCGACAGCCTAAAACTGTTTTTT. Amino acids: CASSQVDSLKLFF.

The chain recombines TRBV10-2 with TRBJ2-7, with 8 bases aligning to TRBD1. CDR1 is WSHSY and CDR2 is SAAADI in the germline V gene. This CDR3 has 15 residues. J lost 0 bases, V lost 1 base, and 2 bases had no gene match. CDR3: CASSEFTGGSYEQYF. CDR3 in DNA: TGCGCCAGCAGTGAGTTTACAGGGGGCTCCTACGAGCAGTACTTC.

This clonotype was detected only a few times. V usage is TRBV6-2 or TRBV6-3 and J usage is TRBJ2-3; TRBD2 agrees at 12 bases. From germline, CDR1 is MNHEY and CDR2 SVGEGT. CDR3 size: 16 residues. V lost 5 bases and J lost 2; bases outside the gene matches: 5. The CDR3 region has the DNA TGTGCCAGCAGTCCACTAGCGGGGGGAAACACAGATACGCAGTATTTT. Its protein is CASSPLAGGNTDTQYF.

There are a few counts of this clonotype. The rearrangement uses TRBV29-1 and TRBJ2-2, with D perhaps assigned TRBD1 or TRBD2 (5 bases each). The V and J ends lost 4 bases and 3 bases respectively, with 12 bases between them. The CDR3 runs to 14 residues. Per germline, CDR1 SQVTM and CDR2 ANQGSEA. The CDR3 spells CSVGTPGHTGELFF. As DNA, the CDR3 is TGCAGCGTTGGGACTCCGGGACACACCGGGGAGCTGTTTTTT.

The chain combines TRBV7-2 with TRBJ1-5; D not certain. Trimming shortened V by 4 bases and J by 4 bases, and 14 bases separated the two germline ends. The CDR3 is made up of 15 amino acids. Germline V gene data show CDR1 as SGHTA and CDR2 as FQGNSA. CDR3 sequence (DNA): TGTGCCAGCAGCTCATCGGGCAGTCTTAATCAGCCCCAGCATTTT. It specifies CASSSSGSLNQPQHF.

There are a few counts of this clonotype. This chain joins TRBV11-3 and TRBJ2-3; TRBD2 aligns across 7 bases. This CDR3 has 18 residues. After removal of 0 bases from V and 2 bases from J, the junction contained 11 bases not matched to a gene. Germline loops: CDR1 SGHNT, CDR2 YENEEA. The CDR3 here is CASSLDGRGDLSTDTQYF. DNA of the CDR3: TGTGCCAGCAGCTTAGATGGTCGGGGGGACCTATCCACAGATACGCAGTATTTT.

The chain links TRBV11-2 to TRBJ2-1, with 10 bases matching TRBD2. Germline-derived CDR1 and CDR2 are SGHAT and FQNNGV. The V gene end was trimmed by 1 base and the J gene end by 2 bases; junction bases not matched to a gene: 5. There are 17 residues in the CDR3. CDR3 sequence: CASSLGAGTSAYNEQFF. The CDR3 coding sequence is TGTGCCAGCAGCTTAGGGGCCGGGACTAGCGCCTACAATGAGCAGTTCTTC.

V is TRBV11-2 and J is TRBJ2-7; 9 bases map to TRBD1. The CDR3 consists of 15 residues. Germline values: CDR1 SGHAT, CDR2 FQNNGV. Unmatched junction bases numbered 8, after V lost 5 bases and J lost 3 bases. The CDR3 protein is CASSGRQGVGYEQYF. The CDR3 DNA reads TGTGCCAGCAGCGGGCGACAGGGGGTGGGCTACGAGCAGTACTTC.

In this sample, this clonotype turned up a few times. The chain is built from TRBV6-2 or TRBV6-3 and TRBJ2-2; D remains ambiguous. V shed 6 bases and J shed 8 bases, with 16 bases lying between them. Germline CDR1 MNHEY, CDR2 SVGEGT. The CDR3 has 14 residues. CDR3 loop: CASSLTAKSGELFF. The CDR3 nucleotides read TGTGCCAGCAGCCTGACGGCAAAGTCGGGGGAGCTGTTTTTT.

This clonotype was picked up a small number of times. The chain links TRBV6-5 to TRBJ2-7; perhaps TRBD1 as D (5 bases). This CDR3 has 14 residues. Per germline, CDR1 MNHEY and CDR2 SVGAGI. The V end lost 0 bases, the J end lost 1 base, and 7 bases lay between the germline ends. This chain's CDR3 is CASSYSSGSYEQYF. The DNA for the CDR3 is TGTGCCAGCAGTTACTCGTCAGGGTCCTACGAGCAGTACTTC.

The genes are TRBV6-5 and TRBJ1-3; D gene uncertain. The V end was cut by 3 bases, the J end by 1 base, with 10 bases between. This CDR3 region has 15 residues. The germline V gene has CDR1 MNHEY and CDR2 SVGAGI. The CDR3: CASSYFGGSGNTIYF. The CDR3 DNA is TGTGCCAGCAGTTATTTTGGAGGGTCTGGAAACACCATATATTTT.

The chain is built from TRBV9 and TRBJ2-5; maybe TRBD1 (6 bases). The germline V gene encodes CDR1 SGDLS and CDR2 YYNGEE. The V end was cut by 4 bases, the J end by 1 base, with 26 bases between. The CDR3 consists of 19 residues. The CDR3 loop reads CASSPKLHKGRGFQETQYF. The CDR3 nucleotides are TGTGCCAGCAGCCCGAAGCTTCATAAGGGCAGGGGCTTCCAAGAGACCCAGTACTTC.

This chain connects TRBV27 to TRBJ1-5; 7 bases line up with TRBD1. The CDR3 has 14 amino acids. The germline gives CDR1 MNHEY, CDR2 SMNVEV (reference sequence). The J segment lost 8 bases and the V segment lost 8 bases, leaving 12 bases of the junction unmatched. The CDR3 spells CASRYSGGSEPQHF. The CDR3, as DNA: TGTGCCAGCCGTTACTCAGGGGGAAGTGAGCCCCAGCATTTT.

This clonotype was observed a few times. The CDR3 sequence is CASSRDGGNTIYF. The DNA of the CDR3 is TGTGCCAGCAGCAGGGACGGCGGAAACACCATATATTTT. This chain joins TRBV7-2 and TRBJ1-3; TRBD1 is a possible D gene (5 bases). Germline CDR1 and CDR2: SGHTA and FQGNSA. Between the trimmed V and J ends, which lost 5 bases and 4 bases, there was a span of 9 bases. This CDR3 region has 13 residues.

This clonotype was found a few times. The J gene is TRBJ1-3, the V gene TRBV10-2; a weak D match, TRBD1 (6 bases). The germline V gene encodes CDR1 WSHSY and CDR2 SAAADI. The V end lost 6 bases, the J end lost 0 bases, and 12 bases lay between the germline ends. The CDR3 has 15 residues. As DNA, the CDR3 is TGCGCCAGCAGCCCCGACAGGCTCTCTGGAAACACCATATATTTT. It is translated as CASSPDRLSGNTIYF.